This T cell receptor (beta chain) was found in a study of blood T cell repertoires in COVID-19. About the research overall: The origin of the acute and convalescent COVID-19 samples was the United States, Italy and Spain.

The method was immunoSEQ multiplex PCR; TCRdb's version includes in-frame clones alone and lacks a portion of them. The data contain fewer than 450,000 clones, more than 75% of them singletons. Among Cohort 3 donors, those recovered had two negative PCRs, clearance, or symptom resolution. CDR1 and CDR2 (germline): LGHNA, YNFKEQ. This CDR3 has 14 amino acids. Trimming removed 0 bases at V and 4 bases at J, with 9 bases between. The V and J genes are TRBV4-2 and TRBJ1-1; D unresolved. The sample consisted of PBMCs or T cells enriched from blood (not recorded which). The TCR originated in a woman aged 25 to 39 who had recovered from COVID-19. The DNA of the CDR3 is TGTGCCAGCAGCCAAGAAGGGAGGCCCACTGAAGCTTTCTTT. Its translation: CASSQEGRPTEAFF.